What follows describes a single T cell receptor beta chain. As handled by the study authors: By means of reference gene primer amplification, nucleated cell counts were estimated. Clones were sequenced by immunoSEQ multiplex PCR, and TCRdb holds only the in-frame ones, with some missing. Clonal size and the V and J genes are those of that table, whereas D and trimming came from the DNA. This repertoire shows 130,000 to 150,000 clones, about 87% found once; its top ten account for less than 2%. The V gene end was trimmed by 8 bases and the J gene end by 6 bases; junction bases not matched to a gene: 7. The CDR3 totals 13 residues. In germline, CDR1 is GTSNPN, CDR2 SVGIG (reference sequence). This sample was taken from a study of blood T cell repertoires in COVID-19. At the level of the study: Some COVID-19 samples were acute and others convalescent; all came from the United States, Italy and Spain. PBMCs, B-cell-depleted T cells, or T cells provided the cDNA or gDNA that made up the material.

This TCR was recovered from a woman aged 45-65 years with acute or convalescent COVID-19. Source material: peripheral blood. J is TRBJ2-2 and V is TRBV30; the match to TRBD1 covers 9 bases. The CDR3 nucleotides read TGTGCCAAGGGACAGGGCGTCGCCGGGGAGCTGTTTTTT. Translated, it gives CAKGQGVAGELFF.